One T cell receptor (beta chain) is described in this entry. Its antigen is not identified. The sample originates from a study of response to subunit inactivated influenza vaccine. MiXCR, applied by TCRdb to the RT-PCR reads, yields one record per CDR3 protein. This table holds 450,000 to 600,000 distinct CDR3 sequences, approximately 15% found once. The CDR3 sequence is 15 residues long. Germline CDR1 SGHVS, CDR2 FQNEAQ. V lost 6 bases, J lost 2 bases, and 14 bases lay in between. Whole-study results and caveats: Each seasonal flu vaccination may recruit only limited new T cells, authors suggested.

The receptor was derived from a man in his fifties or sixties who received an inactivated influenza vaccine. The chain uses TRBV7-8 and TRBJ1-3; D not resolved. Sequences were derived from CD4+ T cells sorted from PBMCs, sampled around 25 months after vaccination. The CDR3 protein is CASSPVVGAGNTIYF. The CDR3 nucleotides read TGTGCCAGCAGTCCTGTTGTTGGGGCTGGAAACACCATATATTTT.